These T cell receptor beta chains were read from a single sample in a study of blood T cell repertoires in COVID-19. The repertoire was sequenced with immunoSEQ multiplex PCR; TCRdb's copy has only in-frame clones and lacks some. This sample has roughly 230,000 clones; 84% occur once, and the top ten carry roughly 4%. Sample: peripheral blood. These receptors were collected from a middle-aged man with acute or convalescent COVID-19. Each CDR3 is given with its conserved first and last residue. A D gene is named only where the DNA matches it firmly. Clone size is given for some rows only: seen once, a few or many times, or a class if the clone is expanded.

d_call: TRBD1; j_call: TRBJ2-6; clone_size: .; v_call: TRBV5-4; cdr3_nt: TGTGCCAGCAGTCCGAAGGGGGCGCAAGGGGCCAACGTCCTGACTTTC; cdr3_aa: CASSPKGAQGANVLTF
d_call: TRBD2; j_call: TRBJ2-1; clone_size: .; v_call: TRBV5-4; cdr3_nt: TGTGCCAGCAGCTTAGGGACTAGCGGGCCGTCCTACAATGAGCAGTTCTTC; cdr3_aa: CASSLGTSGPSYNEQFF
d_call: .; j_call: TRBJ1-3; clone_size: .; v_call: TRBV3-1/TRBV3-2; cdr3_nt: TGTGCCAGCAGCCACGAACTCCGGGAAGCTGGAAACACCATATATTTT; cdr3_aa: CASSHELREAGNTIYF
d_call: TRBD1; j_call: TRBJ2-5; clone_size: .; v_call: TRBV10-3; cdr3_nt: TGTGCCATCAGGGACAGGGGAAAACCGACGGAGACCCAGTACTTC; cdr3_aa: CAIRDRGKPTETQYF
d_call: TRBD1; j_call: TRBJ2-7; clone_size: .; v_call: TRBV6-5; cdr3_nt: TGTGCCAGCAGTTACTCCGGGACAGGGTCCTACGAGCAGTACTTC; cdr3_aa: CASSYSGTGSYEQYF
d_call: .; j_call: TRBJ1-1; clone_size: once; v_call: TRBV27; cdr3_nt: TGTGCCAGCAGTTTATTGGACAGCACGACTGAAGCTTTCTTT; cdr3_aa: CASSLLDSTTEAFF
d_call: .; j_call: TRBJ1-5; clone_size: .; v_call: TRBV24-1; cdr3_nt: TGTGCCACCAGTGACGGCCAGGGGTGGAATCAGCCCCAGCATTTT; cdr3_aa: CATSDGQGWNQPQHF
d_call: .; j_call: TRBJ1-2; clone_size: .; v_call: TRBV11-2; cdr3_nt: TGTGCCAGCAGCTTAGACCTATTGGGAGGGGTCCATGGCTACACCTTC; cdr3_aa: CASSLDLLGGVHGYTF
d_call: TRBD2; j_call: TRBJ2-1; clone_size: .; v_call: TRBV30; cdr3_nt: TGTGCCTGGAGTGTGTTAGCGGGAGAGAATGAGCAGTTCTTC; cdr3_aa: CAWSVLAGENEQFF
d_call: .; j_call: TRBJ1-2; clone_size: once; v_call: TRBV14; cdr3_nt: TGTGCCAGCAGCGGTGAGACACACTATGGCTACACCTTC; cdr3_aa: CASSGETHYGYTF
d_call: TRBD1; j_call: TRBJ1-2; clone_size: .; v_call: TRBV9; cdr3_nt: TGTGCCAGCACCCCCGGACAGGGGGCCATTGGCTACACCTTC; cdr3_aa: CASTPGQGAIGYTF
d_call: .; j_call: TRBJ1-5; clone_size: .; v_call: TRBV12-3/TRBV12-4; cdr3_nt: TGTGCCAGCAGTTTCGGGGGGAATCAGCCCCAGCATTTT; cdr3_aa: CASSFGGNQPQHF
d_call: TRBD1; j_call: TRBJ1-2; clone_size: .; v_call: TRBV13; cdr3_nt: TGTGCCAGCAGCCGCAATAGACAGGGACATGGCTACACCTTC; cdr3_aa: CASSRNRQGHGYTF
d_call: TRBD1; j_call: TRBJ2-5; clone_size: .; v_call: TRBV7-6; cdr3_nt: TGTGCCAGCAGCACCCCATACAGGGGGAGGCAAGAGACCCAGTACTTC; cdr3_aa: CASSTPYRGRQETQYF
d_call: .; j_call: TRBJ1-2; clone_size: .; v_call: TRBV12-3/TRBV12-4; cdr3_nt: TGTGCCAGCAGTCGACGGGAGCCCTATGGCTACACCTTC; cdr3_aa: CASSRREPYGYTF
d_call: .; j_call: TRBJ1-5; clone_size: .; v_call: TRBV19; cdr3_nt: TGTGCCAGTAGTATTAGAGACAATCAGCCCCAGCATTTT; cdr3_aa: CASSIRDNQPQHF
d_call: TRBD2; j_call: TRBJ2-1; clone_size: few; v_call: TRBV19; cdr3_nt: TGTGCCAGTAGTATCACAGCGGGAGGCTACAATGAGCAGTTCTTC; cdr3_aa: CASSITAGGYNEQFF
d_call: .; j_call: TRBJ2-5; clone_size: .; v_call: TRBV5-1; cdr3_nt: TGCGCCAGCAGCTTGGTGACCGAGGGTCAAGAGACCCAGTACTTC; cdr3_aa: CASSLVTEGQETQYF
d_call: .; j_call: TRBJ1-2; clone_size: few; v_call: TRBV14; cdr3_nt: TGTGCCAGCAGCCATAAGCCCGGGACATTAGACTATGGCTACACCTTC; cdr3_aa: CASSHKPGTLDYGYTF
d_call: .; j_call: TRBJ1-1; clone_size: .; v_call: TRBV12-3/TRBV12-4; cdr3_nt: TGTGCCAGCAGTTTATGGGGGGCTGAAGCTTTCTTT; cdr3_aa: CASSLWGAEAFF